This T cell receptor beta chain was observed in a study of T cell responses to AZD1222 COVID-19 vaccine. On the study more broadly: Pooled together were second doses at about 4 or about 12 weeks.

The CDR3 covers 16 residues. Trimming removed 0 bases from V and 5 bases from J, with 17 bases in between. Germline CDR1 is SEHNR and CDR2 is FQNEAQ (reference sequence). As concerns this clone: Its antigen remains unidentified.

Sequencing was performed with immunoSEQ multiplex PCR; in TCRdb, only in-frame clones are kept and a portion is missing. The repertoire holds more than 110,000 clones, with about 92% as singletons. Whole-study results and caveats: Seropositive AZD1222 recipients at baseline numbered only five or six. There were repertoire samples only from the period after the peak T cell response.

This rearrangement joins TRBV7-9 to TRBJ2-7; perhaps TRBD1 as D (6 bases). The sequenced sample was peripheral blood, obtained on day 0 of AZD1222 vaccination. The receptor comes from an adult in good health. This CDR3 is CASSLAGAAGLDEQYF. The CDR3 coding sequence is TGTGCCAGCAGCTTAGCGGGGGCTGCGGGCCTCGACGAGCAGTACTTC.